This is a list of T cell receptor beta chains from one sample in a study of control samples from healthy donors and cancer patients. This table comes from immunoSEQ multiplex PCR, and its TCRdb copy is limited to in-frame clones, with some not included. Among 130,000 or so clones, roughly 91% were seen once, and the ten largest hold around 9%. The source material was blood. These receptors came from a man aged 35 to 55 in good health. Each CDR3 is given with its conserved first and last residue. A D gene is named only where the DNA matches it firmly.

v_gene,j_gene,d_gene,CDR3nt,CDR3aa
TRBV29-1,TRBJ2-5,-,TGCAGCGTTAGCATAGAGACCCAGTACTTC,CSVSIETQYF